A selection of T cell receptor beta chains follows, all from one sample in a study of T cells after yellow fever vaccination. TCRdb reprocessed the 5' RACE reads with MiXCR, giving one entry per CDR3 protein. The table has about 260,000 distinct CDR3 sequences, approximately 3.5% seen once; the top ten hold over 15%. This sample comprised PBMCs, obtained 15 days after the yellow fever booster vaccination. These receptors were taken from a young man who received the YFV17D yellow fever vaccine. Both conserved end residues are part of each CDR3.

V gene: TRBV5-6; CDR3 protein: CASSLGQMNTEAFF
V gene: TRBV5-1; CDR3 protein: CASSLGGTEETQYF
V gene: TRBV12-3/TRBV12-4; CDR3 protein: CASSLFRLNEQFF
V gene: TRBV5-6; CDR3 protein: CASSRQLFTDTQYF
V gene: TRBV7-3; CDR3 protein: CASSLGTSTEAFF
V gene: TRBV7-2; CDR3 protein: CASSSRRENEQFF
V gene: TRBV6-1; CDR3 protein: CASSELSGPEGDEQFF
V gene: TRBV4-1; CDR3 protein: CASSQEYLAGGADF
V gene: TRBV5-4; CDR3 protein: CASSRAGPGRYTGELFF
V gene: TRBV20-1; CDR3 protein: CSARVFETQYF
V gene: TRBV2; CDR3 protein: CASSERAGDSNQPQHF
V gene: TRBV4-2; CDR3 protein: CASSHRRGGEVADTQYF
V gene: TRBV20-1; CDR3 protein: CSARDSGNQPQHF
V gene: TRBV7-2; CDR3 protein: CASSLEQGLPLHF
V gene: TRBV7-9; CDR3 protein: CASSPEGGYTF
V gene: TRBV27; CDR3 protein: CASSLGLRAEAFF
V gene: TRBV6-2/TRBV6-3; CDR3 protein: CASSGLAYNEQFF
V gene: TRBV7-8; CDR3 protein: CASSLGTGPYEQYF
V gene: TRBV10-2; CDR3 protein: CASSPRGFRAFF
V gene: TRBV5-4; CDR3 protein: CASSGHGTLPNNEQFF
V gene: TRBV9; CDR3 protein: CASSVEQETQYF
V gene: TRBV11-2; CDR3 protein: CASSLAWETQYF
V gene: TRBV10-3; CDR3 protein: CAISPTSGGNTGELFF
V gene: TRBV4-1; CDR3 protein: CASSQRWVGGDTQYF
V gene: TRBV4-3; CDR3 protein: CASSQVARTDTQYF
V gene: TRBV20-1; CDR3 protein: CSALGRGSDYGYTF
V gene: TRBV12-3/TRBV12-4; CDR3 protein: CASSPTGGQPQHF
V gene: TRBV5-1; CDR3 protein: CASSLSPTDTHHEQFF
V gene: TRBV5-1; CDR3 protein: CASSLGDRVGTDTQYF
V gene: TRBV6-5; CDR3 protein: CASSFDRGANTEAFF
V gene: TRBV4-3; CDR3 protein: CASSQDLSPEGNYGYTF
V gene: TRBV5-1; CDR3 protein: CASSLSGHASGGQTQYF
V gene: TRBV6-5; CDR3 protein: CASSSGQSTYGYTF
V gene: TRBV9; CDR3 protein: CASSPRLGTRHEQFF
V gene: TRBV29-1; CDR3 protein: CSVGGKNTDTQYF
V gene: TRBV12-5; CDR3 protein: CASGSSGQGYTDTQYF